A selection of T cell receptor beta chains follows, all from one sample in a study of T cell responses to AZD1222 COVID-19 vaccine. Produced via immunoSEQ multiplex PCR; TCRdb's table is partial and in-frame only. There are around 96,000 clones in the sample; around 90% occur only once, and approximately 10% lies in the top ten. The material sequenced was peripheral blood, taken 28 days after the second AZD1222 dose. All receptors derive from an adult who received the AZD1222 COVID-19 vaccine. The conserved cysteine and the conserved F or W are not part of the CDR3 here.

j_call | v_call | cdr3_aa
TRBJ2-7 | TRBV6-5 | ASSYSRGSGYEQY
TRBJ1-1 | TRBV18 | ASSPGTTTGGAF
TRBJ2-7 | TRBV7-8 | ASSPGTSGGLYEQY
TRBJ1-5 | TRBV2 | ASSELRAGTINQPQH
TRBJ1-2 | TRBV30 | AWKGGGWGYT
TRBJ2-5 | TRBV6-2/TRBV6-3 | ASSPHLGVAGGQETQY
TRBJ2-2 | TRBV18 | ASSPPRLHGELF
TRBJ1-6 | TRBV5-1 | ASSLGIGQDDNSPLH
TRBJ1-1 | TRBV9 | ASSVWTKTEAF
TRBJ2-1 | TRBV6-5 | ASRLVEQPSDEQF
TRBJ1-2 | TRBV6-1 | ASSDPPDRGDGYT
TRBJ1-2 | TRBV12-3/TRBV12-4 | ASSFGGDYGYT
TRBJ1-2 | TRBV24-1 | ATSDPASPGGYT
TRBJ2-1 | TRBV4-2 | ASSPTREYNEQF
TRBJ1-2 | TRBV11-3 | ASSFRGEGYT
TRBJ1-2 | TRBV6-5 | ASEAGDPFNYGYT
TRBJ1-2 | TRBV24-1 | ATSDPLLGYT
TRBJ2-1 | TRBV29-1 | SVVGRLAGGEQF
TRBJ2-7 | TRBV4-2 | ASSQDLGGFYEQY
TRBJ2-1 | TRBV9 | ASSGPPNNEQF
TRBJ1-5 | TRBV5-6 | ASSLRVQPQH
TRBJ2-5 | TRBV27 | ASSARPSVQETQY
TRBJ2-3 | TRBV18 | ASSPNLQRGTSTDTQY
TRBJ1-4 | TRBV7-9 | ASSLVLGGEKLF
TRBJ1-5 | TRBV19 | ASKQTGKGQPQH
TRBJ2-5 | TRBV5-4 | ATTRGETQY
TRBJ2-3 | TRBV9 | ASSVGTSGYTDTQY
TRBJ1-1 | TRBV27 | ASSLRQGAGGTEAF
TRBJ1-1 | TRBV6-6 | ASSGRTVTEAF
TRBJ2-1 | TRBV4-2 | ASSQDFGSGRLNEQF
TRBJ2-4 | TRBV19 | ASSPLDGGNIQY
TRBJ2-7 | TRBV27 | ASSHYGDRSLGEQY
TRBJ1-2 | TRBV27 | ASSLSGYGYT
TRBJ1-2 | TRBV28 | ASSLSENYGYT
TRBJ2-1 | TRBV18 | ASSAGSPMGNEQF
TRBJ1-1 | TRBV3-1/TRBV3-2 | ASSQADRVWTEAF
TRBJ1-2 | TRBV19 | ASRHYSRDRTYGYT
TRBJ2-3 | TRBV9 | ASSVQGTDTQY
TRBJ2-1 | TRBV12-3/TRBV12-4 | ASSFDRSVGQF
TRBJ1-4 | TRBV6-1 | ASSAGVQVKNEKLF
TRBJ1-2 | TRBV11-2 | ASSRVMGFYGYT
TRBJ2-1 | TRBV27 | ASSYLGEGNEQF
TRBJ2-7 | TRBV11-1 | ASSLSGGHEQY